This entry concerns a single T cell receptor beta chain. The antigen it binds to is not known. The input lacks base qualities; no much larger clone sits a single base away. CDR1 MDHEN and CDR2 SYDVKM are derived from the germline V gene. Inclusive of the bounding cysteine and phenylalanine, the CDR3 is 11 residues long. Only the CDR3 region is kept as DNA, spanning 33 bases read in frame from base 1. The trim is 11 bases for V and 4 bases for J, with a gap of 11 bases between the germline ends. The method behind the library was the immunoSEQ multiplex PCR assay. For most patients, genomic DNA was isolated with the Qiagen DNeasy Blood and Tissue Kit and sent frozen to Adaptive Biotechnologies for TCR sequencing. Adaptive Biotechnologies carried out high-throughput TCR-beta CDR3 sequencing of genomic DNA for most patients. In the authors' own workflow: TCR sequencing data were retrieved from Adaptive's ImmunoSEQ software for around 20 patients, whereas a few other patients were processed with MiXCR and VDJtools. To correct CD4 versus CD8 sorting errors, any sequence found in both subsets at a frequency ratio below 5:1 was removed. CDR3 nucleotide sequences shared between donor and recipient were removed because the origin of such sequences could not be assigned. To be classed as alloreactive, a clone needed at least 2-fold expansion over unstimulated cells and a minimum CFSE-low frequency of 0.002% (template counts) or 0.001% (read counts). Clones were considered mappable if detected in sequenced pre-transplant spleen, lymph node, or MLR CFSE-low populations of the donor or recipient. Cumulative frequency of alloreactive clones was calculated as a percentage of all sequences weighted by copy number. In its TCRdb copy, this immuneACCESS table keeps in-frame sequences only and misses some clones. Where compared with another copy, unresolved V genes explain less than half of these, and the others have no known cause. V, J and clone size were drawn from that table, and D and trimming were deduced from the DNA. The sample table holds over 100,000 clones, of which roughly nine tenths were seen once. The ten largest clones add up to about 0.9% of the sample.

This sample is drawn from a study of graft-versus-host responses after intestinal transplantation (dated by TCRdb to about 2021). Background for the entire study: Recipients received multivisceral, liver-intestinal, or isolated intestinal transplants. Every recipient was given anti-thymocyte globulin induction, then maintenance tacrolimus and steroids for 3 to 4 years. Bulk TCR-beta CDR3 sequencing was used to track graft-versus-host and host-versus-graft alloreactive T cell clones in the graft, circulation and bone marrow after intestinal transplantation. Alloreactive clones were identified by sequencing pre-transplant mixed lymphocyte reaction products and comparing these products with unstimulated pre-transplant donor and recipient T cells. The cohort enrolled 24 intestinal transplant recipients, one of whom was a retransplant, and a few patients without pretransplant specimens were excluded. Donor T cell macrochimerism was defined as a peak of at least 4% donor T cells among recipient peripheral blood mononuclear cells. Instead of going to the commercial service, samples from a few later patients were sequenced in-house on an Illumina MiSeq and processed with MiXCR.

The time point label, as the study defines it: cells obtained before transplantation from donor or recipient. CD3+CD4+ and CD3+CD8+ populations were FACS-sorted from unstimulated pre-transplant donor and recipient cells taken from spleen or lymph nodes. General study outcomes and caveats: Patients with donor T cell macrochimerism had high GvH to HvG T cell clonal ratios in their allografts. GvH clones turned up in recipient bone marrow, with some appearing earlier in ileal mucosa or blood, a pattern consistent with an intestinal mucosal origin. Conclusions were limited by the relatively low number and heterogeneity of intestinal transplant patients. Peak levels of circulating GvH clones were associated with declines in HvG clones early after transplant.

The V gene is TRBV28 and the J gene is TRBJ1-2; D gene: possibly TRBD1, on 6 matching bases. This specimen consisted of unstimulated CD4+ T cells sorted from spleen or lymph node cells, obtained before intestinal transplant. The sequence came from a human donor who received an intestinal transplant. This receptor has the CDR3 CALGGSYGYTF. The nucleotide sequence reads TGTGCCTTAGGGGGGAGCTATGGCTACACCTTC.